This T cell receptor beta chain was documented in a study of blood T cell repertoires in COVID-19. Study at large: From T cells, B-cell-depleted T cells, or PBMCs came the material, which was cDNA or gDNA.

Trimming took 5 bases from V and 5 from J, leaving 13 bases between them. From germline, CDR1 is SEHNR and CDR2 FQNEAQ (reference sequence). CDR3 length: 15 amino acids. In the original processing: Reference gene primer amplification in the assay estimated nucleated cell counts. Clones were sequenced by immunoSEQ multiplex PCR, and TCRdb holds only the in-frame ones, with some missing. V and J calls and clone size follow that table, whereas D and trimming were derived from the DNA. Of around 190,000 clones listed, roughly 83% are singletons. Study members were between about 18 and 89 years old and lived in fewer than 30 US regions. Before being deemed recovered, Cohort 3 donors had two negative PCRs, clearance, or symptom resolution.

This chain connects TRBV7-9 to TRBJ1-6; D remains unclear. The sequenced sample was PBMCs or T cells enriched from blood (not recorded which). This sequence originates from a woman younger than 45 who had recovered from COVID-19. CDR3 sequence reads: CASSREAQDNSPLHF. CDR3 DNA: TGTGCCAGCAGCCGAGAGGCCCAAGATAATTCACCCCTCCACTTT.